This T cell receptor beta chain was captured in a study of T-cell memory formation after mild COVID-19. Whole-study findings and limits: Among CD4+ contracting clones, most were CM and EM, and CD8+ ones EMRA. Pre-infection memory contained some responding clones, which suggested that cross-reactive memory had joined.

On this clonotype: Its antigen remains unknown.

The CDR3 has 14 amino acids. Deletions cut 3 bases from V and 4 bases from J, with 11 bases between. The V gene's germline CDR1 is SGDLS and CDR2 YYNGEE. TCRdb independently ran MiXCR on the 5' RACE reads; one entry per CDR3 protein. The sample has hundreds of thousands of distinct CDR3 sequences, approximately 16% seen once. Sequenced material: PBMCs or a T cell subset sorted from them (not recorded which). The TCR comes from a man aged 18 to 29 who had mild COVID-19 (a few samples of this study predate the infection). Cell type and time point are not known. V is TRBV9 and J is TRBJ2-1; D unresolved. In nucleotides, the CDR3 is TGTGCCAGCAGCGCCCGCGGAGAGTACAATGAGCAGTTCTTC. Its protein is CASSARGEYNEQFF.